This T cell receptor (beta chain) was profiled in a study of radiation and T cells in renal cell carcinoma. About the study: Nephrectomy followed 15 Gy stereotactic body radiation by 4 weeks. Broader study findings: Top tumor clonotypes rose in blood 2 weeks post-radiation, then contracted.

This clone was counted between two and nine times. Antigen: not known. As for time point: baseline pretreatment blood. Treatment defined: 15 Gy SBRT to primary tumor, nephrectomy 4 weeks later. After SBRT, blood was collected at 2 and 4 weeks, plus baseline. Clear cell pathology was present in this patient's renal cell carcinoma. Only in-frame clones appear in the TCRdb table, and some are missing; sequencing was by immunoSEQ multiplex PCR. The data show some 95,000 clones, approximately 86% seen once. The sample here was blood, taken from a patient whose treatment included radiotherapy and nephrectomy. The sequence came from a man in his fifties with renal cell carcinoma.

CDR3 DNA sequence: TGCGCCAGCAGTCAATCAGTGGGGTATTCCTACGAGCAGTACTTC. Translating gives CASSQSVGYSYEQYF. V usage is TRBV23-1 and J usage is TRBJ2-7, with D hard to call. TRBV23-1 is noted as an ORF with a role that remains uncertain. This CDR3 region has 15 residues. V shed 0 bases and J shed 1 base, with 10 bases lying between them.